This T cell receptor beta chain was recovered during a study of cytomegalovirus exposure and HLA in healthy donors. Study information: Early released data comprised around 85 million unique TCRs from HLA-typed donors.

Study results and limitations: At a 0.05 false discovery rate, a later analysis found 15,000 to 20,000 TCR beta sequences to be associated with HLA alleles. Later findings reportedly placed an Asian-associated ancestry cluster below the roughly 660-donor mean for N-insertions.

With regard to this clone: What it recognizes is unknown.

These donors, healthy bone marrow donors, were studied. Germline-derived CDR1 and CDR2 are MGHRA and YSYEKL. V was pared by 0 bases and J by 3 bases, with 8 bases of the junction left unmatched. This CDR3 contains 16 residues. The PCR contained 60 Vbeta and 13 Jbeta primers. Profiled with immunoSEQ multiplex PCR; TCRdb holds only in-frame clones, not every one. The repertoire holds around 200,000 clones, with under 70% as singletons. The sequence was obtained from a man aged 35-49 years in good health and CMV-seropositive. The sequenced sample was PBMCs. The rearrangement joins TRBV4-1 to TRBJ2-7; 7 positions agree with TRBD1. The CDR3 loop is CASSQDPPRQGYEQYF. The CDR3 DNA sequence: TGCGCCAGCAGCCAAGATCCCCCCCGACAGGGCTACGAGCAGTACTTC.